These 5 T cell receptor beta chains were sequenced from one sample in a study of blood T cell repertoires in COVID-19. Using immunoSEQ multiplex PCR, the repertoire was profiled, and TCRdb retains in-frame clones only, with some absent. The table has 130,000 or so clones, almost 85% seen once. Specimen: peripheral blood. These receptor sequences come from a human donor in a cohort sampled during active COVID-19.

This CDR3 reads CSASQGIQSEQYF. The CDR3 region has the DNA TGCAGTGCTAGTCAGGGGATCCAATCCGAGCAGTACTTC. This chain joins TRBV20-1 and TRBJ2-7; a possible D gene is TRBD1 (6 bases). The CDR3 extends over 13 amino acids. The germline gives CDR1 DFQATT, CDR2 SNEGSKA (reference sequence). V lost 3 bases, J lost 6 bases, and 15 bases lay in between.

The chain has TRBV7-2 and TRBJ1-2, with D hard to call. Germline V gives CDR1 SGHTA, CDR2 FQGNSA. CDR3 length equals 14 residues. Trimming removed 2 bases from V and 8 bases from J, with 15 bases in between. DNA of the CDR3: TGTGCCAGCAGCTTACTGCGGGGATCCGGGGGCTACACCTTC. Translation gives CASSLLRGSGGYTF.

The chain couples TRBV2 to TRBJ1-2, with D uncertain. From germline, CDR1 is SNHLY and CDR2 FYNNEI. The CDR3 has 13 amino acids. Trimming stripped 3 bases from V and 2 bases from J, with 7 bases between. CDR3 nucleotides: TGTGCCAGCAGTGACGCGGGAAACTATGGCTACACCTTC. Its protein product is CASSDAGNYGYTF.

This rearrangement joins TRBV18 to TRBJ1-1; 10 positions agree with TRBD1. The CDR3 spans 13 residues. Germline V gene sequence: CDR1 KGHSH, CDR2 LQKENI. The V and J ends lost 4 bases and 7 bases, in that order; junction bases with no gene match: 3. The CDR3 protein is CASSQTGGIEAFF. CDR3 coding DNA: TGTGCCAGCTCACAGACAGGGGGCATTGAAGCTTTCTTT.

The chain employs TRBV6-6 and TRBJ1-2; TRBD1 aligns across 8 bases. V lost 3 bases, J lost 6 bases, and 9 bases stayed unmatched. Germline assignment: CDR1 MNHNY and CDR2 SVGAGI (reference sequence). The CDR3 extends over 15 amino acids. This CDR3 reads CASSYGTGTGDGYTF. The CDR3 DNA is TGTGCCAGCAGTTATGGCACAGGGACAGGCGATGGCTACACCTTC.